These 28 T cell receptor beta chains were sequenced from one sample in a study of T cells after yellow fever vaccination. TCRdb re-derived calls from the 5' RACE reads in MiXCR, one entry per CDR3 protein. This sample has a few hundred thousand distinct CDR3 sequences, with 4.1% found just once. The starting material was PBMCs, obtained 5 days after the yellow fever booster vaccination. Receptors were obtained from a man in his late teens or twenties who received the YFV17D yellow fever vaccine.

This clonotype has only a few counts. The V call is TRBV7-9, the J call TRBJ2-6; D gene uncertain. Germline assignment: CDR1 SEHNR and CDR2 FQNEAQ (reference sequence). The CDR3 sequence is 13 residues long. The germline V and J ends were trimmed by 6 bases and 1 base, with 4 bases remaining between them. CDR3 sequence reads: CASRNSGANVLTF. CDR3 nucleotides: TGTGCCAGCAGGAATTCTGGGGCCAACGTCCTGACTTTC.

This clonotype was seen at least ten times. The chain recombines TRBV7-2 with TRBJ2-1; TRBD2 matches at 12 bases. Germline V lookup: CDR1 SGHTA, CDR2 FQGNSA. This CDR3 comprises 16 residues. V lost 2 bases to trimming and J lost 7 bases; unmatched junction nucleotides: 6. The CDR3 coding sequence is TGTGCCAGCAGCTTATCTAGCGGGGGGGCGCAGAATGAGCAGTTCTTC. Protein product: CASSLSSGGAQNEQFF.

This clonotype was detected only a few times. The chain carries TRBV18 and TRBJ2-2, with D possibly called TRBD1 or TRBD2 (6 bases each). Germline CDR1 KGHSH, CDR2 LQKENI. This CDR3 is 16 amino acids long. V lost 0 bases and J 2 bases, leaving 10 bases between the germline ends. CDR3 region: CASSPPNGGNTGELFF. CDR3 nucleotides: TGTGCCAGCTCACCACCGAACGGGGGCAACACCGGGGAGCTGTTTTTT.

This clonotype was detected only a few times. This chain joins TRBV5-1 and TRBJ2-1; TRBD2 matches 14 bases. This CDR3 is 16 amino acids long. Germline CDR1 SGHRS, CDR2 YFSETQ. Unmatched junction bases numbered 6, after V lost 4 bases and J lost 6 bases. The CDR3 is CASSPTGTSGGNEQFF. The CDR3 DNA sequence: TGCGCCAGCAGCCCTACCGGGACTAGCGGGGGCAATGAGCAGTTCTTC. Supplemented by reference TRBV5-1 and TRBJ2-1, the full variable domain reads KAGVTQTPRYLIKTRGQQVTLSCSPISGHRSVSWYQQTPGQGLQFLFEYFSETQRNKGNFPGRFSGRQFSNSRSEMNVSTLELGDSALYLCASSPTGTSGGNEQFFGPGTRLTVL.

There are many counts of this clonotype. The CDR3 sequence: CASSPVSSYNSPLHF. The CDR3 bases are TGTGCCAGCAGCCCAGTAAGCTCCTATAATTCACCCCTCCACTTT. The chain recombines TRBV7-2 with TRBJ1-6; D is undetermined. Trimming removed 5 bases at V and 0 bases at J, with 8 bases between. The CDR3 is 15 amino acids. CDR1 is SGHTA and CDR2 is FQGNSA in the germline V gene.

This clonotype was counted ten times or more. This chain links TRBV7-9 with TRBJ2-5; 8 positions agree with TRBD1. The CDR3 spans 15 residues. V was clipped by 5 bases and J by 1 base; unmatched bases: 6. Germline-derived CDR1 and CDR2 are SEHNR and FQNEAQ (reference sequence). The CDR3 sequence: CASSADRATQETQYF. DNA for the CDR3: TGTGCCAGCAGCGCGGACAGGGCAACCCAAGAGACCCAGTACTTC.

J is TRBJ1-1 and V is TRBV7-6, with D possibly being TRBD1 (5 bases). The CDR3 has 13 residues. V dropped 5 bases and J dropped 7 bases, with 14 bases sitting between them. The germline CDR1 and CDR2 sequences are SGHVS and FNYEAQ. CDR3 region: CASSLRYGGEAFF. CDR3 coding DNA: TGTGCCAGCAGCCTGAGGTATGGGGGTGAAGCTTTCTTT.

CDR3 DNA: TGTGCCAGCAGCCCGGTTAGACGGGCCAAAGGGGAAAAACTGTTTTTT. The encoded protein is CASSPVRRAKGEKLFF. The chain employs TRBV7-9 and TRBJ1-4; D is ambiguous. V was pared by 5 bases and J by 8 bases, with 21 bases between. Per germline, CDR1 SEHNR and CDR2 FQNEAQ (reference sequence). This CDR3 has 16 amino acids.

This clonotype was seen a few times. The chain carries TRBV7-2 and TRBJ2-3, with 7 bases lining up with TRBD1. Trimming removed 2 bases from V and 2 bases from J; junction bases left unmatched: 4. In germline, CDR1 is SGHTA, CDR2 FQGNSA. The CDR3 is 15 amino acids. The CDR3 loop reads CASSLLTGTTDTQYF. CDR3 coding DNA: TGTGCCAGCAGCTTACTGACAGGGACCACAGATACGCAGTATTTT.

The CDR3 spells CASSLGGFSSTDTQYF. CDR3 DNA sequence: TGCGCCAGCAGCTTGGGAGGATTCTCTAGCACAGATACGCAGTATTTT. This chain uses TRBV5-1 with TRBJ2-3, with D unclear. This CDR3 region has 16 residues. V was pared by 0 bases and J by 0 bases, with 11 bases between. The germline gives CDR1 SGHRS, CDR2 YFSETQ.

The chain carries TRBV10-3 and TRBJ2-1; unclear D gene. V dropped 0 bases and J dropped 5 bases, with 5 bases sitting between them. The CDR3 is 13 amino acids. Germline V gives CDR1 ENHRY, CDR2 SYGVKD. The CDR3 sequence: CAISESSNNEQFF. CDR3 sequence (DNA): TGTGCCATCAGTGAGTCGTCAAACAATGAGCAGTTCTTC.

The gene calls are TRBV19 and TRBJ1-3, with a tentative D call TRBD1 (6 bases). Trimming removed 5 bases from V and 2 bases from J, with 13 bases in between. The CDR3 sequence is 15 residues long. Germline CDR1 and CDR2: LNHDA and SQIVND (reference sequence). CDR3 in amino acids: CASSVRTEPGNTIYF. The CDR3 DNA reads TGTGCCAGTAGTGTCAGGACAGAACCTGGAAACACCATATATTTT.

The V and J genes are TRBV5-1 and TRBJ1-2, with 8 bases matching TRBD1. The V and J ends lost 4 bases and 0 bases, in that order; junction bases with no gene match: 8. The CDR3 contains 16 residues. From germline, CDR1 is SGHRS and CDR2 YFSETQ. The CDR3 coding sequence is TGCGCCAGCAGCGGGCAGGGGGCCTACGCTAACTATGGCTACACCTTC. This sequence encodes CASSGQGAYANYGYTF.

This clonotype has ten or more counts. The J gene is TRBJ2-1, the V gene TRBV9; 9 bases line up with TRBD2. The CDR3 sequence is 14 residues long. After removal of 4 bases from V and 8 bases from J, the junction contained 7 bases not matched to a gene. The germline gives CDR1 SGDLS, CDR2 YYNGEE. Here the CDR3 reads CASSPVIAGDEQFF. The CDR3 DNA is TGTGCCAGCAGCCCCGTTATAGCGGGGGATGAGCAGTTCTTC.

The chain uses TRBV6-6 and TRBJ2-5; D is uncertain. V shed 6 bases and J shed 5 bases, with 19 bases lying between them. CDR1 and CDR2 from the germline V gene are MNHNY and SVGAGI (reference sequence). This CDR3 comprises 15 residues. The CDR3 DNA reads as TGTGCCAGCAGCTACCGAGACTCGTTGCGTGAGACCCAGTACTTC. Amino acids: CASSYRDSLRETQYF.

This clonotype has ten or more counts. V and J are TRBV11-2 and TRBJ2-3; the D is unclear. Germline V CDR1 and CDR2: SGHAT, FQNNGV. The CDR3 has 12 residues. V was shortened by 6 bases and J by 6 bases, with 10 bases between the two germline ends. DNA of the CDR3: TGTGCCAGCAGATCTACCGGGGATACGCAGTATTTT. This encodes CASRSTGDTQYF.

CDR3 coding DNA: TGTGCCAGCAGCCTCCCCCCAGTGGGCCAGGGGAACACTGAAGCTTTCTTT. It is translated as CASSLPPVGQGNTEAFF. The chain employs TRBV4-2 and TRBJ1-1; maybe TRBD1 (5 bases). V was trimmed by 4 bases and J by 1 base, leaving 19 bases between them. CDR1 LGHNA and CDR2 YNFKEQ come from the germline V gene. This CDR3 has 17 amino acids.

At least ten counts were recorded for this clonotype. The chain combines TRBV5-1 with TRBJ2-3; 7 bases align to TRBD1. The CDR3 length is 17 residues. Germline CDR1 SGHRS, CDR2 YFSETQ. The V and J ends lost 1 base and 2 bases, in that order; junction bases with no gene match: 10. The CDR3 sequence: CASSLTRRDRPTDTQYF. The DNA for the CDR3 is TGCGCCAGCAGCTTGACCCGCAGGGACAGACCCACAGATACGCAGTATTTT.

This clonotype was seen more than once but under ten times. The chain recombines TRBV3-1 with TRBJ1-1; TRBD1 matches 7 bases. CDR1 and CDR2 from the germline V gene are LGHDT and YNNKEL (reference sequence). Trimming took 2 bases from V and 3 from J; bases not matched to a gene: 6. The CDR3 is 15 amino acids. The CDR3 loop reads CASSQLDRADTEAFF. The CDR3 DNA sequence: TGTGCCAGCAGCCAACTAGACAGGGCCGACACTGAAGCTTTCTTT.

CDR3 sequence reads: CASAGVGNEKLFF. The CDR3 DNA reads as TGCGCCAGCGCAGGGGTGGGTAATGAAAAACTGTTTTTT. The V gene is TRBV4-1, the J gene TRBJ1-4; possibly TRBD1 for D (6 bases). Trimming removed 8 bases from V and 4 bases from J, with 11 bases in between. Germline CDR1 reads MGHRA; CDR2 reads YSYEKL. The CDR3 consists of 13 residues.

This clonotype was picked up a small number of times. In DNA, the CDR3 is TGCAGTGCTTTCGAGGGGGGGGCTAGCACAGATACGCAGTATTTT. This translates into CSAFEGGASTDTQYF. The chain is built from TRBV20-1 and TRBJ2-3; tentatively, D is TRBD2 (7 bases). Per the germline V gene, CDR1 is DFQATT and CDR2 is SNEGSKA (reference sequence). V lost 5 bases and J lost 0, with 15 bases in between. This CDR3 is 15 amino acids long.

The chain has TRBV6-1 and TRBJ1-4; unclear D gene. CDR1 and CDR2 from the germline V gene are MNHNS and SASEGT. CDR3 size: 14 residues. The V end was cut by 4 bases, the J end by 6 bases, with 12 bases between. The CDR3 here is CASSVATGHEKLFF. The CDR3 bases are TGTGCCAGCAGTGTGGCCACCGGACATGAAAAACTGTTTTTT.

This clonotype was detected many times. This chain connects TRBV12-3 or TRBV12-4 to TRBJ2-3, with a tentative D call TRBD1 (5 bases). CDR3 length: 16 residues. V was pared by 3 bases and J by 7 bases, with 20 bases between. The CDR3 bases are TGTGCCAGCAGTTTGGGGCCGGACCAAGTCAAGTATACGCAGTATTTT. As protein: CASSLGPDQVKYTQYF.

The DNA of the CDR3 is TGTGCCTGGACCCGCTACGACTACGAGCAGTACTTC. It specifies CAWTRYDYEQYF. The V call is TRBV30, the J call TRBJ2-7; D is undetermined. Per germline, CDR1 GTSNPN and CDR2 SVGIG (reference sequence). The CDR3 loop spans 12 amino acids. The V and J ends lost 4 bases and 3 bases respectively, with 10 bases between them.

The sample holds a few counts of this clonotype. The chain joins TRBV9 to TRBJ2-5; D call uncertain. V lost 2 bases and J lost 5, with 10 bases in between. The CDR3 is made up of 13 amino acids. From germline, CDR1 is SGDLS and CDR2 YYNGEE. The CDR3 nucleotides read TGTGCCAGCAGCGTTTACAATACCGAGACCCAGTACTTC. Its protein is CASSVYNTETQYF.

Ten or more counts support this clonotype. This rearrangement joins TRBV19 to TRBJ1-1, with D possibly being TRBD1 (5 bases). Trimming removed 2 bases from V and 3 bases from J, with 13 bases in between. CDR3 length equals 15 residues. Germline V gene lookup returns CDR1 LNHDA and CDR2 SQIVND (reference sequence). Here the CDR3 reads CASSINPGGDTEAFF. The CDR3 coding sequence is TGTGCCAGTAGTATAAATCCGGGAGGGGACACTGAAGCTTTCTTT.

The J gene is TRBJ2-7, the V gene TRBV30, with 11 bases fitting TRBD2. This CDR3 spans 11 amino acids. The germline gives CDR1 GTSNPN, CDR2 SVGIG (reference sequence). V gave up 4 bases and J gave up 13 bases; unmatched junction bases: 6. CDR3 loop: CAWISGGAFYF. CDR3 bases: TGTGCCTGGATTAGCGGGGGGGCCTTTTACTTC.

In this sample, this clonotype turned up many times. In nucleotides, the CDR3 is TGCAGCGTTGACGGCGGGGAAGGCACAGATACGCAGTATTTT. Translating it yields CSVDGGEGTDTQYF. The chain combines TRBV29-1 with TRBJ2-3, with D possibly being TRBD2 (6 bases). The V gene lost 3 bases and the J gene lost 1 base, with 11 bases spanning the gap. Germline loops: CDR1 SQVTM, CDR2 ANQGSEA. The CDR3 consists of 14 residues.